The text below deals with one TCR beta chain. The entry originates in a study of blood T cells in healthy people across ages. Germline V gene sequence: CDR1 SNHLY, CDR2 FYNNEI. The length of the CDR3 is 18 residues. The ends lost 0 bases at V and 3 bases at J; junction bases unmatched: 12. Together with a sample-barcoded 5' primer, a J-beta primer mix was included in a second PCR lasting roughly 6 to 12 cycles. TCRdb passed the 5' RACE reads through MiXCR, listing each CDR3 protein once. Of 1,500,000 or so distinct CDR3 sequences in the sample, around 40% were seen once. The sequenced sample was blood. The TCR sequence derives from a woman aged 18-29 years in good health. The chain has TRBV2 and TRBJ2-7; 9 nucleotides match TRBD1. As DNA, the CDR3 is TGTGCCAGCAGTGAAGCATTGGGACAGGGAACCTGGTTCTACGAGCAGTACTTC. It translates to CASSEALGQGTWFYEQYF.